The next 32 T cell receptor beta chains were all read from a single sample in a study of cytomegalovirus exposure and HLA in healthy donors. The PCR ran on 60 Vbeta and 13 Jbeta primers. Sequencing was performed with immunoSEQ multiplex PCR; in TCRdb, only in-frame clones are kept and a portion is missing. Here the sample spans 150,000 to 200,000 clones, about 74% being singletons. The sample taken for sequencing was PBMCs. The receptors here all came from a male donor in good health and CMV-seronegative.

This clone showed up just a few times. The genes are TRBV7-2 and TRBJ1-4; no clear D gene. V gave up 1 base and J gave up 10 bases, with 16 bases separating them. From germline, CDR1 is SGHTA and CDR2 FQGNSA. This CDR3 comprises 15 residues. Here the CDR3 DNA reads TGTGCCAGCAGCTTAGAAGGTTACAGTTTAGGAAAACTGTTTTTT. This gives the protein CASSLEGYSLGKLFF.

This chain uses TRBV19 with TRBJ1-2, with TRBD1 matching over 10 bases. This CDR3 contains 15 residues. Germline CDR1 and CDR2: LNHDA and SQIVND (reference sequence). With V trimmed by 3 bases and J by 5 bases, 6 bases remained unmatched. The CDR3 protein is CASSIKRQGAYGYTF. CDR3 DNA: TGTGCCAGTAGTATTAAAAGACAGGGGGCGTATGGCTACACCTTC.

The CDR3 spells CASGLAGTQYF. CDR3 DNA sequence: TGTGCCTCCGGACTAGCCGGTACGCAGTATTTT. The V gene is TRBV25-1, the J gene TRBJ2-3; 8 bases map to TRBD2. The trim removed 11 bases at V and 8 bases at J, leaving 6 bases unmatched. Germline assignment: CDR1 MGHDK and CDR2 SYGVNS. The CDR3 is 11 residues long.

This clone is a singleton in its sample. This chain joins TRBV7-3 and TRBJ2-3; 8 bases are shared with TRBD1. In germline, CDR1 is SGHTA, CDR2 FQGTGA. J was trimmed by 5 bases and V by 4 bases; bases with no gene match: 5. There are 14 residues in the CDR3. CDR3 nucleotide sequence: TGTGCCAGCAGCTACGGACAGGGCATAGATACGCAGTATTTT. Translating it yields CASSYGQGIDTQYF.

The chain joins TRBV19 to TRBJ1-1, with 7 positions matching TRBD1. Germline values: CDR1 LNHDA, CDR2 SQIVND (reference sequence). Germline trimming cut 9 bases from V and 4 bases from J; bases unmatched to any gene: 8. The CDR3 totals 13 residues. CDR3 amino acids: CASSTGEVTEAFF. As DNA, the CDR3 is TGTGCCAGCTCAACAGGGGAAGTCACTGAAGCTTTCTTT.

This clone has only a few counts. The J gene is TRBJ2-1, the V gene TRBV5-1; a weak D match, TRBD2 (6 bases). Trimming shortened V by 2 bases and J by 4 bases, and 10 bases separated the two germline ends. The length of the CDR3 is 14 residues. Germline V gene data show CDR1 as SGHRS and CDR2 as YFSETQ. CDR3 sequence: CASSLGTPYNEQFF. The CDR3 nucleotides are TGCGCCAGCAGCTTAGGGACTCCTTACAATGAGCAGTTCTTC.

The chain combines TRBV21-1 with TRBJ1-2. TRBV21-1 is described as a pseudogene. CDR3 size: 19 residues. CDR3 residues: CASSKKGRAVPHANYGYTF. For the CDR3, the DNA is TGTGCCAGCAGCAAAAAGGGGAGGGCAGTCCCCCACGCTAACTATGGCTACACCTTC.

This sequence joins TRBV2 and TRBJ2-7, with a possible D match to TRBD1 (5 bases). This CDR3 has 12 residues. Trimming shortened V by 7 bases and J by 4 bases, and 11 bases separated the two germline ends. The germline V gene has CDR1 SNHLY and CDR2 FYNNEI. CDR3 amino acids: CASKGQGYEQYF. The DNA of the CDR3 is TGTGCCAGCAAGGGGCAGGGTTACGAGCAGTACTTC.

The V and J genes are TRBV7-2 and TRBJ2-3, with TRBD1 identical over 8 bases. This CDR3 contains 14 residues. V gave up 10 bases and J gave up 0 bases; unmatched junction bases: 6. CDR1 SGHTA and CDR2 FQGNSA come from the germline V gene. The CDR3 loop reads CATRQGTSTDTQYF. Here the CDR3 DNA reads TGTGCCACTCGACAGGGGACTAGCACAGATACGCAGTATTTT.

The chain employs TRBV7-7 and TRBJ2-1, with TRBD2 matching 8 bases. The CDR3 extends over 15 amino acids. The junction had 5 bases not matched to a gene; V was cut back by 1 base and J by 6 bases. Looked up from germline, CDR1 is SSHAT and CDR2 is FNYEAQ (reference sequence). The CDR3 DNA is TGTGCCAGCAGCTTAGGGAGCGGGAGAACCAATGAGCAGTTCTTC. It encodes CASSLGSGRTNEQFF. Using reference TRBV7-7 and TRBJ2-1 for the parts outside the CDR3, the full variable domain is GAGVSQSPRYKVTKRGQDVTLRCDPISSHATLYWYQQALGQGPEFLTYFNYEAQPDKSGLPSDRFSAERPEGSISTLTIQRTEQRDSAMYRCASSLGSGRTNEQFFGPGTRLTVL.

The CDR3 sequence is CASSGGTLSGYTF. In DNA, the CDR3 is TGTGCCAGCAGCGGAGGGACCCTGTCAGGCTACACCTTC. The chain employs TRBV7-2 and TRBJ1-2; D perhaps matches TRBD1 (5 bases). Trimming removed 5 bases at V and 8 bases at J, with 15 bases between. The CDR3 has 13 amino acids. Germline CDR1 and CDR2: SGHTA and FQGNSA.

The rearrangement links TRBV27 to TRBJ2-1; TRBD2 is a possible D gene (5 bases). Germline CDR1 reads MNHEY; CDR2 reads SMNVEV (reference sequence). The CDR3 contains 14 residues. V was shortened by 6 bases and J by 2 bases, with 11 bases between the two germline ends. The chain's CDR3 is CASSPRGTYNEQFF. In nucleotides, the CDR3 is TGTGCCAGCAGCCCCCGGGGAACCTACAATGAGCAGTTCTTC.

This clone was observed a few times. This sequence joins TRBV11-2 and TRBJ2-7, with D perhaps matching TRBD2 (5 bases). The CDR3 is 12 residues long. Germline assignment: CDR1 SGHAT and CDR2 FQNNGV. The germline V and J ends were trimmed by 1 base and 4 bases, with 5 bases remaining between them. This CDR3 is CASSLAGYEQYF. The CDR3, as DNA: TGTGCCAGCAGCTTAGCGGGGTACGAGCAGTACTTC.

In its sample, this clone was seen once. CDR3 sequence: CASSLQGAWVQPQHF. CDR3 coding DNA: TGTGCCAGCAGCTTACAGGGGGCGTGGGTTCAGCCCCAGCATTTT. The chain is built from TRBV7-2 and TRBJ1-5, with 8 bases identical to TRBD1. CDR3 length equals 15 residues. Germline V CDR1 and CDR2: SGHTA, FQGNSA. Losses at the gene ends were 2 bases for V and 6 bases for J; bases not matched to a gene: 6.

The J gene is TRBJ2-3, the V gene TRBV27; TRBD2 agrees at 7 bases. After removal of 5 bases from V and 6 bases from J, the junction contained 14 bases not matched to a gene. This CDR3 comprises 16 residues. CDR1 MNHEY and CDR2 SMNVEV come from the germline V gene (reference sequence). As DNA, the CDR3 is TGTGCCAGCAGTCCCTCGGCGGGAGAAGGTCCGGATACGCAGTATTTT. This translates into CASSPSAGEGPDTQYF.

This rearrangement joins TRBV27 to TRBJ2-7; perhaps TRBD1 as D (6 bases). This CDR3 contains 16 residues. Germline values: CDR1 MNHEY, CDR2 SMNVEV (reference sequence). V lost 2 bases, J lost 0 bases, and 14 bases lay in between. The CDR3, as DNA: TGTGCCAGCAGTTTAAAACAGGGCTTTAGCTCCTACGAGCAGTACTTC. Its translation is CASSLKQGFSSYEQYF.

V usage is TRBV7-8 and J usage is TRBJ2-7, with TRBD2 matching over 10 bases. V lost 0 bases and J lost 2; bases outside the gene matches: 10. The CDR3 runs 18 residues. Germline-derived CDR1 and CDR2 are SGHVS and FQNEAQ. The CDR3 loop reads CASSLAPSSGSLPYEQYF. The DNA of the CDR3 is TGTGCCAGCAGCTTAGCACCATCTAGCGGGAGTCTCCCCTACGAGCAGTACTTC. The full variable domain, with the rest looked up from reference TRBV7-8 and TRBJ2-7, is GAGVSQSPRYKVAKRGQDVALRCDPISGHVSLFWYQQALGQGPEFLTYFQNEAQLDKSGLPSDRFFAERPEGSVSTLKIQRTQQEDSAVYLCASSLAPSSGSLPYEQYFGPGTRLTVT.

This clone came up a few times. This chain links TRBV2 with TRBJ2-1, with TRBD2 matching over 9 bases. The CDR3 runs 14 residues. V lost 7 bases and J lost 7; bases outside the gene matches: 8. CDR1 is SNHLY, CDR2 FYNNEI, per germline. The CDR3 sequence is CASIGPSGDNEQFF. The CDR3 coding sequence is TGTGCCAGCATCGGGCCTAGCGGGGATAATGAGCAGTTCTTC. The variable domain in full, with the rest retrieved from reference TRBV2 and TRBJ2-1, is EPEVTQTPSHQVTQMGQEVILRCVPISNHLYFYWYRQILGQKVEFLVSFYNNEISEKSEIFDDQFSVERPDGSNFTLKIRSTKLEDSAMYFCASIGPSGDNEQFFGPGTRLTVL.

The rearrangement uses TRBV28 and TRBJ1-5; D remains unclear. From germline, CDR1 is MDHEN and CDR2 SYDVKM. This CDR3 has 13 amino acids. The ends were cut back, 7 bases at V and 4 bases at J, with 11 bases in the middle. CDR3 coding DNA: TGTGCCAGCACCCTGCGGGAGAATCAGCCCCAGCATTTT. Its protein is CASTLRENQPQHF. The whole variable domain, remainder taken from reference TRBV28 and TRBJ1-5, is DVKVTQSSRYLVKRTGEKVFLECVQDMDHENMFWYRQDPGLGLRLIYFSYDVKMKEKGDIPEGYSVSREKKERFSLILESASTNQTSMYLCASTLRENQPQHFGDGTRLSIL.

The chain combines TRBV5-5 with TRBJ2-7; D remains ambiguous. V was shortened by 6 bases and J by 4 bases, with 8 bases between the two germline ends. The germline gives CDR1 SGHKS, CDR2 YYEKEE (reference sequence). The CDR3 length is 11 residues. CDR3 bases: TGTGCCAGCATACAGTCGTACGAGCAGTACTTC. It yields the protein CASIQSYEQYF.

This rearrangement joins TRBV6-6 to TRBJ1-5; perhaps TRBD1 as D (6 bases). Germline V gene data show CDR1 as MNHNY and CDR2 as SVGAGI (reference sequence). The CDR3 is 14 residues long. Trimming removed 6 bases at V and 3 bases at J, with 12 bases between. The CDR3 spells CASRLTGFNQPQHF. The DNA of the CDR3 is TGTGCCAGCAGGCTGACAGGCTTCAATCAGCCCCAGCATTTT.

The chain has TRBV28 and TRBJ2-7; 12 bases line up with TRBD2. The V gene's germline CDR1 is MDHEN and CDR2 SYDVKM. After removal of 6 bases from V and 4 bases from J, the junction contained 13 bases not matched to a gene. This CDR3 spans 17 amino acids. CDR3 region: CASSRPRLAGEAYEQYF. CDR3 DNA sequence: TGTGCCAGCAGCCGACCGAGACTAGCGGGGGAGGCGTACGAGCAGTACTTC.

Concerning this clone itself: One end of the junction is discordant with germline, which a read error may explain. The CDR3 DNA reads TGTTCCAGCAGCTTGGGGGGGGGCCTCACAGATACGCAGTATTTT. This encodes CSSSLGGGLTDTQYF. The chain joins TRBV7-9 to TRBJ2-3; possibly TRBD2 for D (7 bases). The CDR3 runs 15 residues. Germline CDR1 SEHNR, CDR2 FQNEAQ (reference sequence).

Here the CDR3 reads CATSLRASGGYTF. CDR3 in DNA: TGTGCCACCAGCTTAAGGGCTTCAGGGGGCTACACCTTC. The chain links TRBV15 to TRBJ1-2; the D gene is possibly TRBD1 (5 bases). Germline lookup yields CDR1 LNHNV and CDR2 YYDKDF (reference sequence). V dropped 5 bases and J dropped 8 bases, with 15 bases sitting between them. The CDR3 sequence is 13 residues long.

The V call is TRBV28, the J call TRBJ1-1; D is possibly TRBD1 (5 bases). Deletions cut 3 bases from V and 3 bases from J, with 11 bases between. Germline V lookup: CDR1 MDHEN, CDR2 SYDVKM. CDR3 length equals 14 residues. The CDR3 bases are TGTGCCAGCAGTTTGCCCAGGGCACACACTGAAGCTTTCTTT. It is translated as CASSLPRAHTEAFF.

V gene TRBV5-4 combines with J gene TRBJ2-7; 8 nucleotides line up with TRBD1. The junction had 3 bases not matched to a gene; V was cut back by 0 bases and J by 1 base. Germline CDR1 is SGHNT and CDR2 is YYREEE (reference sequence). The CDR3 extends over 15 amino acids. The CDR3 sequence: CASSLGQGYSYEQYF. CDR3 sequence (DNA): TGTGCCAGCAGCTTGGGACAGGGGTATTCCTACGAGCAGTACTTC.

V gene TRBV7-6 combines with J gene TRBJ2-2; the match to TRBD2 covers 11 bases. The CDR3 has 18 residues. Unmatched junction bases numbered 6, after V lost 1 base and J lost 2 bases. Germline V CDR1 and CDR2: SGHVS, FNYEAQ. CDR3 DNA sequence: TGTGCCAGCAGCTTAGAAGCAACTAGCGGGAGCAACACCGGGGAGCTGTTTTTT. It is translated as CASSLEATSGSNTGELFF.

The chain uses TRBV6-1 and TRBJ1-2; maybe TRBD1 (6 bases). V dropped 4 bases and J dropped 6 bases, with 15 bases sitting between them. Germline V gene data show CDR1 as MNHNS and CDR2 as SASEGT. The CDR3 sequence is 14 residues long. The CDR3 protein is CASSVRRGADGYTF. The DNA for the CDR3 is TGTGCCAGCAGTGTCAGGCGGGGGGCGGATGGCTACACCTTC.

This clone was recorded a few times. The chain is built from TRBV7-8 and TRBJ2-7; 7 positions agree with TRBD1. CDR1 SGHVS and CDR2 FQNEAQ come from the germline V gene. The CDR3 is made up of 15 amino acids. V shed 5 bases and J 2 bases; nucleotides not matched to a gene: 9. The CDR3 loop reads CASSNRRTGPYEQYF. The DNA of the CDR3 is TGTGCCAGCAGCAACCGACGGACAGGACCCTACGAGCAGTACTTC.

CDR3 amino acids: CASRDEGGGSPLHF. CDR3 bases: TGTGCCAGCAGGGACGAGGGCGGCGGGTCACCCCTCCACTTT. The chain uses TRBV2 and TRBJ1-6; D is uncertain. Trimming removed 6 bases at V and 10 bases at J, with 16 bases between. Germline CDR1 and CDR2: SNHLY and FYNNEI. This CDR3 is built from 14 residues.

The J gene is TRBJ2-3, the V gene TRBV6-1, with 8 bases matching TRBD2. The CDR3 contains 14 residues. The V and J ends lost 6 bases and 2 bases, in that order; junction bases with no gene match: 4. CDR1 MNHNS and CDR2 SASEGT come from the germline V gene. CDR3 region: CASRRGRTTDTQYF. The CDR3 DNA is TGTGCCAGCAGGCGCGGGAGGACCACAGATACGCAGTATTTT.

This chain connects TRBV5-1 to TRBJ2-5; D is ambiguous. The DNA end favors TRBJ2-7, so the J call may be wrong. This CDR3 has 11 residues. Looked up from germline, CDR1 is SGHRS and CDR2 is YFSETQ. Here the CDR3 DNA reads TGCGCCAGCAGCTTCTCCTACGAGCAGTACTTC. Translated: CASSFSYEQYF.